The T cell receptor beta chain under discussion was sequenced for a study of blood T cell repertoires in COVID-19. Overall study: The analysed material was cDNA or gDNA that came from T cells, B-cell-depleted T cells, or PBMCs.

Measured with immunoSEQ multiplex PCR; TCRdb has only the in-frame clones, and not every one. In the table there are approximately 300,000 clones, under 90% of which are singletons. The V and J ends lost 3 bases and 9 bases respectively, with 9 bases between them. The CDR3 spans 11 residues. The germline V gene encodes CDR1 DFQATT and CDR2 SNEGSKA (reference sequence). The specimen was peripheral blood. The clonotype was recovered from a woman aged 25 to 39 with COVID-19, enrolled during active disease. This rearrangement joins TRBV20-1 to TRBJ2-1, with D unresolved. This CDR3 reads CSASLVSEQFF. DNA for the CDR3: TGCAGTGCTAGTCTCGTTTCTGAGCAGTTCTTC.